Listed below are T cell receptor beta chains from one sample, sequenced in a study of blood T cell repertoires in COVID-19. Assay used: immunoSEQ multiplex PCR; TCRdb lists only in-frame clones, some missing. The sample carries 150,000 to 200,000 clones, around 79% recorded once. The sample consisted of peripheral blood. These receptors were obtained from a man aged 50-59 years who had recovered from COVID-19. The CDR3 runs from the conserved cysteine through the conserved F or W. D genes are given only for firm matches. Clone sizes are given selectively: once, few, many, or a class where the clone is expanded.

v_gene	abundance	j_gene	d_gene	CDR3nt	CDR3aa
TRBV7-2	once	TRBJ1-6	-	TGTGCCAGCAGCACGCCCCGCCGGGGGGGATATAATTCACCCCTCCACTTT	CASSTPRRGGYNSPLHF
TRBV19	-	TRBJ1-6	TRBD1	TGTGCCAGTAGTATCACCCTCCCCCCGGGACAGGGTACTTCACCCCTCCACTTT	CASSITLPPGQGTSPLHF
TRBV11-3	-	TRBJ2-7	-	TGTGCCAGCAGCCAGTCGGGCTACGAGCAGTACTTC	CASSQSGYEQYF
TRBV29-1	-	TRBJ1-1	-	TGCAGCGTTGAAGATCGACGAGAAAACGGGAAGAGAACCTTT	CSVEDRRENGKRTF
TRBV7-2	-	TRBJ2-5	-	TGTGCCAGCAGCTCCCGACAGTGCCAAGAGACCCAGTACTTC	CASSSRQCQETQYF
TRBV18	-	TRBJ1-2	TRBD1	TGTGCCAGCTCACCGAGACAGGGGGCGACCCCCGGTGGCTACACCTTC	CASSPRQGATPGGYTF
TRBV7-3	-	TRBJ1-1	-	TGTGCCAGCAGCCAGGGACATAACACTGAAGCTTTCTTT	CASSQGHNTEAFF
TRBV5-1	-	TRBJ2-3	TRBD2	TGCGCCAGCAGCTTGGGAGCGGGACTTAAAGATACGCAGTATTTT	CASSLGAGLKDTQYF
TRBV28	few	TRBJ2-7	TRBD2	TGTGCCAGCAGCCGCAGGAGGCTAGCGGTCGGGTTTGAGCAGTACTTC	CASSRRRLAVGFEQYF
TRBV5-6	few	TRBJ2-7	-	TGTGCCAGCAGCTTGACAGTCGGGAGAAGCTCCTACGAGCAGTACTTC	CASSLTVGRSSYEQYF
TRBV5-1	-	TRBJ2-3	-	TGCGCCAGCAGCTTGGGGGCCCGGAGCACAGATACGCAGTATTTT	CASSLGARSTDTQYF
TRBV4-1	-	TRBJ2-7	TRBD2	TGCGCCAGCAGCCAAGAGGCTTACGGACTAGCGGGGAACTACGAGCAGTACTTC	CASSQEAYGLAGNYEQYF
TRBV28	-	TRBJ2-3	TRBD1	TGTGCCAGCAGTTATGGGACAGGAAACACAGATACGCAGTATTTT	CASSYGTGNTDTQYF
TRBV11-2	-	TRBJ2-1	TRBD2	TGTGCCAGCAGCTTACCAAAACACCAGCGGGAGGGCCGAAAAGAGCAGTTCTTC	CASSLPKHQREGRKEQFF
TRBV30	many	TRBJ2-3	-	TGTGCCTGGCAATATAGGGGCGGGAAGACAGATACGCAGTATTTT	CAWQYRGGKTDTQYF
TRBV20-1	-	TRBJ2-1	-	TGCAGTGCTAGTATTTCTAGCCGCCCCTACAATGAGCAGTTCTTC	CSASISSRPYNEQFF
TRBV7-3	few	TRBJ2-1	TRBD2	TGTGCCAGCAGCTTATCTAGCGGAGCCTACAATGAGCAGTTCTTC	CASSLSSGAYNEQFF
TRBV10-3	-	TRBJ2-1	-	TGTGCCATCAGTGTCGGGGTCGTGGATAACAATGAGCAGTTCTTC	CAISVGVVDNNEQFF
TRBV3-1/TRBV3-2	-	TRBJ1-1	-	TGTGCCAGCAGCCATGATACACAGGACACTGAAGCTTTCTTT	CASSHDTQDTEAFF
TRBV29-1	-	TRBJ1-1	TRBD1	TGCAGCGCCGAGACAGGGTCAGGGGGCACTGAAGCTTTCTTT	CSAETGSGGTEAFF
TRBV11-2	-	TRBJ2-1	TRBD1	TGTGCCAGCAAACGGGGACAGGGGGTCGGTGAGCAGTTCTTC	CASKRGQGVGEQFF
TRBV9	few	TRBJ1-1	-	TGTGCCAGCAGCATGACAGTGTCCACTGAAGCTTTCTTT	CASSMTVSTEAFF
TRBV4-1	-	TRBJ2-6	TRBD1	TGCGCCAGCAGCCTTAATCAAGGACAGGGCATCTCTGGGGCCAACGTCCTGACTTTC	CASSLNQGQGISGANVLTF
TRBV7-2	once	TRBJ2-7	TRBD2	TGTGCCAGCAGCTCCGTTAGTAGCGGGCTCACCTACGAGCAGTACTTC	CASSSVSSGLTYEQYF
TRBV6-5	many	TRBJ2-2	TRBD2	TGTGCCAGCAGTTACACTAGCGGAAACACCGGGGAGCTGTTTTTT	CASSYTSGNTGELFF
TRBV7-8	once	TRBJ2-2	-	TGTGCCAGCAGCGGTAGCCTTTTAAGGACCGGGGAGCTGTTTTTT	CASSGSLLRTGELFF
TRBV5-1	-	TRBJ2-7	TRBD1	TGCGCCAGCAGCTTGGAAGGGACAGGTATCGACGAGCAGTACTTC	CASSLEGTGIDEQYF
TRBV27	-	TRBJ1-2	TRBD1	TGTGCCAGCAGTATCGGACAGGGCTTAATCTATGGCTACACCTTC	CASSIGQGLIYGYTF
TRBV6-5	-	TRBJ1-1	-	TGTGCCAGCAGCCCACCCCAGGACACTGAAGCTTTCTTT	CASSPPQDTEAFF
TRBV6-5	-	TRBJ1-2	-	TGTGCCAGCAGTTTCCGGGGGGGCGGGCCATTCTATGGCTACACCTTC	CASSFRGGGPFYGYTF
TRBV11-2	once	TRBJ1-3	TRBD1	TGTGCCAGCAGCCTCACGGGACAGTTCTCTGGAAACACCATATATTTT	CASSLTGQFSGNTIYF
TRBV7-2	-	TRBJ2-7	TRBD2	TGTGCCAGCAGCTCAACTAGCGGGATCTACTACGAGCAGTACTTC	CASSSTSGIYYEQYF
TRBV28	-	TRBJ2-7	-	TGTGCAACCCGGCCGGCAGCTAGCTACGAGCAGTACTTC	CATRPAASYEQYF
TRBV3-1/TRBV3-2	once	TRBJ2-1	TRBD1	TGTGCCAGCAGCCCGTCAACAGGGGGCAAAGGTGAGCAGTTCTTC	CASSPSTGGKGEQFF
TRBV2	-	TRBJ2-1	TRBD2	TGTGCCAGCACGGAGCGGGAGGGCCGAAATGAGCAGTTCTTC	CASTEREGRNEQFF
TRBV10-3	few	TRBJ2-7	-	TGTGCCACAGGCGGGACGAGCTCCTACGAGCAGTACTTC	CATGGTSSYEQYF
TRBV7-9	few	TRBJ2-2	TRBD1	TGTGCCAGCAGCGCCTTCAAAGGGGGCTGGGCCACCGGGGAGCTGTTTTTT	CASSAFKGGWATGELFF
TRBV5-1	-	TRBJ1-1	-	TGCGCCAGCAGCCTGACACGGGTTCAGGGTTTGAACACTGAAGCTTTCTTT	CASSLTRVQGLNTEAFF
TRBV2	-	TRBJ2-7	TRBD2	TGTGCCAGCAGACAGGACTTTAGCGGGGCAACCTACGAGCAGTACTTC	CASRQDFSGATYEQYF
TRBV6-5	-	TRBJ2-7	-	TGTGCCAGCAGGCGTAGCGGATCCTACGAGCAGTACTTC	CASRRSGSYEQYF
TRBV4-2	-	TRBJ1-1	TRBD1	TGTGCCAGCAGCCCATCACAGGGGGGGAACACTGAAGCTTTCTTT	CASSPSQGGNTEAFF
TRBV28	once	TRBJ1-3	TRBD1	TGTGCCACTACCAGGGGGCCAGGAAACACCATATATTTT	CATTRGPGNTIYF
TRBV7-8	few	TRBJ2-7	TRBD2	TGTGCCAGCAGCTTTGGGACTAGCGGGAATACCTACGAGCAGTACTTC	CASSFGTSGNTYEQYF